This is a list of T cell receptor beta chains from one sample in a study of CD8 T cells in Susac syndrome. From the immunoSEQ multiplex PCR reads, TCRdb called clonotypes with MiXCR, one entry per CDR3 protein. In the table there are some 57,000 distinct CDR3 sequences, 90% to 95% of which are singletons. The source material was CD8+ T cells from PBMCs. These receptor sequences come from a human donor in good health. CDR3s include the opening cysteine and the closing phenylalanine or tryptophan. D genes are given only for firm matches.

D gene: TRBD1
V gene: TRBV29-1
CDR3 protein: CSARLTGGWTEAFF

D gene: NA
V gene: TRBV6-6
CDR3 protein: CASSYSGYNEQFF

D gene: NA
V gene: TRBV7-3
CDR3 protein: CASSLTSSHGDEQFF

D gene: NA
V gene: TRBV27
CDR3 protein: CASRQLGRQPQHF

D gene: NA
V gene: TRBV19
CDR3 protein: CASSIRRGRTEAFF

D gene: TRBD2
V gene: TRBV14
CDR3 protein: CASSPAGDHNEQFF

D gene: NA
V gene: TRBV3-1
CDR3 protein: CASSGPGTPGRVTQYF

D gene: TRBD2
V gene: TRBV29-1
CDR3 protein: CSAAPGLGNEQFF

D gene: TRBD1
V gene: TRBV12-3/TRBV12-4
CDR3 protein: CASSWTGGAETQYF

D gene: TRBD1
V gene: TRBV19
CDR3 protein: CASSKRTGYGYTF

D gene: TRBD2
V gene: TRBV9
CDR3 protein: CASSASGGAGADTQYF

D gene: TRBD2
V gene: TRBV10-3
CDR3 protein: CAISESRSGGANEQFF

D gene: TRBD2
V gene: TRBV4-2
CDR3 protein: CASSQGGTSGEADTQYF

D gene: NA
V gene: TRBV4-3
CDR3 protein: CASSHAPPGAEAFF

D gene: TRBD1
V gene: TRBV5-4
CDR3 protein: CASSLDRGSPPLHF

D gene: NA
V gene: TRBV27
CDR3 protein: CASAQGRYGDEQYF

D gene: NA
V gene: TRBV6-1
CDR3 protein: CASSLYDRDNQPQHF

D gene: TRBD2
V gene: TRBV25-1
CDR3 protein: CASIPTTSGETQYF

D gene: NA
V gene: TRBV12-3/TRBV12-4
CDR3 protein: CASSLNSPNTGELFF

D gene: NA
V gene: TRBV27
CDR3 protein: CASSSVGSTEAFF

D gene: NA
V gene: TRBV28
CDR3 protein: CASSLRVHYEQYF

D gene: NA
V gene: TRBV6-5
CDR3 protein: CASSYEATNYGYTF

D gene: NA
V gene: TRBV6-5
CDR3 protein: CASSYNREGGYTF

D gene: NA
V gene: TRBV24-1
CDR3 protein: CATSDGDEQYF

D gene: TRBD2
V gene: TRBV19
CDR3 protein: CASSLRGLAMIQETQYF

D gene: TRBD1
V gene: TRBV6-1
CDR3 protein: CASSPYYRDSAYMNTEAFF

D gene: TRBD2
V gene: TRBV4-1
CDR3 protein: CASSRRPTGGGRELFF

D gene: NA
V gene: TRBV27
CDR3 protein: CASSSSYEQYF

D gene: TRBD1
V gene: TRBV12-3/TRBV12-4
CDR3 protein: CASSLRDRDNEQFF

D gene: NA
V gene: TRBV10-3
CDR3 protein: CAIRQTSYEQFF

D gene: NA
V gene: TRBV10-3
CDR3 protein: CATQPQGNYGYTF